The source of this T cell receptor beta chain is a study of identifying expanded T cells in peripheral blood. With 0 bases removed from V and 4 bases from J, the gap between germline ends came to 7 bases. The germline CDR1 and CDR2 sequences are MNHEY and SVGAGI. The CDR3 runs 14 residues. Study-wide points: Roughly 1.2 clones differed between technical replicates, versus about 15 and 19 over time.

The repertoire was sequenced with immunoSEQ multiplex PCR; TCRdb's copy has only in-frame clones and lacks some. Among approximately 120,000 clones listed, approximately 80% were seen once. No infections or other immune events were documented during collection. Comment on this clone: Antigen unknown.

Sequenced sample: blood. This receptor was obtained from a person aged 18 to 70 in good health. The rearrangement joins TRBV6-5 to TRBJ1-3; D gene uncertain. The CDR3 here is CASSYSALGNTIYF. In nucleotides, the CDR3 is TGTGCCAGCAGTTACTCAGCTCTGGGAAACACCATATATTTT.